Given below is one T cell receptor beta chain in context. The antigen this receptor binds is unknown. No per-base quality is available; no much larger clone lies one base away. The library relied on the immunoSEQ multiplex PCR assay. For the multiplex PCR, a mixture combining 60 forward primers for TCR Vbeta segments and 13 reverse primers for TCR Jbeta segments was used. Amplification of the CDR3 region of rearranged TCR beta genes was performed with a multiplex PCR assay on genomic DNA. The Illumina HiSeq System was used to sequence the amplified TCR beta libraries as 87-base-pair reads. In the source study's methods: Across the roughly 640 repertoires, a later analysis counted some 81 million unique TCR beta chains, approximately 10 million of which were shared by at least two donors. Raw reads were error-corrected and collapsed into unique sequences with a nearest-neighbor algorithm that merged closely related sequences to remove PCR and sequencing errors. To assign V, D and J gene segments, CDR3 sequences were aligned to IMGT reference sequences. Each retained sequence needed at least a six-nucleotide match to both a V gene segment and a J gene segment. A rearrangement was called productive if the CDR3 had no stop codons and remained in frame with V and J, and every other rearrangement was called non-productive. CDR3 was defined by IMGT convention, running from the second conserved V-encoded cysteine to the conserved J-encoded phenylalanine. The earlier analysis of about 640 of the donors excluded any sequence lacking an unambiguous match to a single V gene segment. An earlier analysis of 587 of the donors classified V segments as functional when productive rearrangements were above 56.7% and as segregating when the standard deviation between donors was above 5%. A statistical classification framework was built to diagnose cytomegalovirus status from the catalog of TCR beta chain sequences. In a later analysis, V and J genes were assigned by comparing TCR nucleotide sequences against IMGT/GENE-DB human TR gene sequences. A later analysis assigned CDR3 sequences and most-parsimonious VDJ recombination scenarios with the TCRdist pipeline. In a later analysis, each TCR beta chain was defined by its CDR3 amino acid sequence together with its V-gene family, and reads without a unique V-gene family were excluded. As a way to deal with suspected cross-contamination and a sequencing artifact, a later analysis dropped hundreds of nucleotide sequences that were highly shared and had low generation probability. A later analysis calculated a clonal expansion index for each public chain from normalized within-repertoire ranks of inferred template counts. In a later analysis, generation probabilities were computed using a VDJ recombination model fitted to out-of-frame rearrangements, and the results were checked against IGoR. Hypergeometric tests were used in a later analysis to score TCR-TCR, TCR-HLA and TCR-CMV co-occurrence, with a repertoire-size bias correction applied to the TCR pairs. In a later analysis, false discovery rates were estimated by permuting HLA or CMV assignments 20 times. A later analysis grouped co-occurring TCRs with DBSCAN, adding TCRdist sequence similarity when clustering within HLA-allele-positive subsets. Repertoires with fewer than 30,000 or more than 120,000 public chains, plus five repertoires with anomalous nucleotide sharing, were excluded from co-occurrence clustering. TCRdb obtained this table from immuneACCESS and retained in-frame rearrangements with V and J assigned. These tables miss some clones; where compared with another copy, unresolved V genes account for less than half of the shortfall, and the remainder is unexplained. Clone size and V and J calls were adopted from that table, with D and trimming inferred from the DNA. The sample profile shows some 120,000 clones; more than 80% of them were found once. The ten largest clones add up to just over 2.5% of the sample.

This entry comes from a study of cytomegalovirus exposure and HLA in healthy donors (dated by TCRdb to 2016 to 2017). Regarding the study in general: According to an earlier analysis of 587 of the donors, about 190 million T cells yielded over 90 million unique TCR beta sequences and 276 Gb of sequence data. Of the roughly 400 genotyped donors, around 81% fell in the genetic ancestry cluster associated with self-reported Caucasian donors. The number of typed donors differed by locus: about 620-640 for A, B, C, DRB1 and DQB1; approximately 520 for DQA1; some 610 for DPA1; and 400 to 480 for DPB1. A later analysis re-examined previously published TCR beta repertoires from roughly 720 donors and added high-resolution HLA genotyping to investigate patterns of TCR occurrence. The T cell repertoires of 666 subjects were profiled by immunosequencing and related to cytomegalovirus serostatus. Because of strong linkage in the cohort, four or five DR-DQ haplotypes were treated as single units for association and clustering. Among roughly 370 genotyped donors of the cohort, an average of 235,054 unique TCR beta nucleotide sequences were sequenced per donor, roughly 20% of them non-productive. An early release that covered several hundred HLA-typed donors contained approximately 300 gigabases of sequencing data and 85 million to 100 million unique TCR sequences. An earlier analysis of 500 to 650 of the donors applied high-throughput TCR beta sequencing to assess whether each TCR beta V gene segment acted as functional or pseudogenic. In addition to the first cohort of 500 to 850 subjects, a separate validation cohort of under 150 different subjects was used. The later analysis used no new phenotypic data to find candidate immune exposures, relying instead on TCR beta sequences and their occurrence across donors. The study was designed to test whether signatures of past pathogen exposure could be identified by cataloging public T cell receptors. High-throughput TCR immunosequencing, statistical association of individual TCRs with disease status, and machine learning were combined to predict cytomegalovirus infection status. Every repertoire in the discovery cohort had been generated on one and the same sequencing platform. Donor age, sex, ethnicity and CMV serostatus were compiled together with the repertoire data. In a later genetic analysis, genome-wide SNP genotypes for 398 of the 666 donors were used, and that subset was treated as a discovery cohort. Both class I and class II loci were covered by HLA typing, at four-digit resolution.

The CDR3 measures 15 amino acids from cysteine to phenylalanine. The CDR3 DNA has 45 bases and is translated from base 1. The V and J ends are trimmed by 6 bases and 6 bases, leaving 18 bases between them. Per the germline V gene, MNHNS is the CDR1 and SASEGT is the CDR2. The cohort comprised 710 or so healthy bone marrow donors. At the time of sampling, every cohort member was nominally healthy, though immune exposures that went unrecorded were likely present. The donor was CMV seronegative and was included in the group of 352 seronegative cohort members. A peripheral blood sample was provided by each donor, and peripheral blood mononuclear cells were used for TCR beta sequencing. Genomic DNA was extracted from the blood cell samples with the Qiagen DNeasy Blood Extraction Kit. Study-wide conclusions, independent of this receptor: CMV serostatus was the only immune exposure information available for the cohort. In this cohort, only TCR beta chains were sequenced, and detectable features were limited by the absence of alpha or paired-chain data. In a later genetic analysis, fewer N-insertions in productive TCRs were reported among donors in an Asian-associated ancestry cluster than the roughly 640-donor mean. Correlated functional status among segregating V segments might reflect linkage disequilibrium, but an unknown experimental factor could not be ruled out. The classifier was reported to diagnose cytomegalovirus status with high specificity and sensitivity in both the original cohort and the validation cohort. When HLA alleles, especially DR and DQ, strongly co-occurred, TCR associations were difficult to assign to individual alleles. In a later analysis, HLA-associated TCR beta chains showed more clonal expansion and lower generation probabilities than non-associated chains that were equally common. The study listed approximately 150 TCR beta chains as associated with cytomegalovirus. Sequencing depth was assumed to be roughly uniform across donors in the presence/absence analyses, though that assumption may not hold. In a later analysis, the rate of TCR association differed among HLA loci, with DRB1 alleles having the most associated TCRs and HLA-C alleles having the fewest. In vitro tests confirmed that a few of the cytomegalovirus-associated TCR beta chains recognize cytomegalovirus antigens. HLA typing was unavailable for some donors at each locus, so association tests used only the typed subset. In a later genetic analysis, a missense DCLRE1C variant was associated with V-gene and J-gene trimming of TCR beta chains, and the association was replicated in an independent cohort. Across donors, most TCR sequences were observed very rarely, whereas some public TCRs were present in many individuals. In a later analysis, most CMV-associated TCR beta chains were found to appear HLA-restricted, with HLA associations seemingly driven largely by CMV exposure. Several of the top co-occurrence clusters appeared to be linked to parvovirus B19, influenza, CMV and Epstein-Barr virus, according to a later analysis. A further reported finding was that TCR beta sequences accurately predicted the HLA-A and HLA-B alleles for most subjects in the first cohort. At a false discovery rate of 0.05, a later analysis linked under 20,000 TCR beta sequences to specific HLA alleles. A cluster of highly shared sequence variants was judged likely to be a technical artifact of the sequencing pipeline. Some IMGT-functional V segments, including TRBV6-2 and TRBV6-3, could not be told apart with the 87-base-pair reads, so those segments were excluded. Broadly in line with IMGT annotations, most TCR beta V segments showed up in productive rearrangements about 90% or about 30% of the time in an earlier analysis of several hundred of the donors. The earlier analysis of nearly 600 of the donors excluded some 15 rarely observed V segments, including chromosome 9 orphons, because counts were too low. The authors suggested that the approach could potentially be extended to other disease states and immunological phenotypes.

This TCR came from a man aged 30-40 years in good health and CMV-seronegative. The sample comprised PBMCs. The rearrangement combines TRBV6-1 with TRBJ1-5; the D gene lacks a confident call. The bases are TGTGCCAGCAGCGTGGACCTCGGAGGCGTTCAGCCCCAGCATTTT. Its protein product is CASSVDLGGVQPQHF.